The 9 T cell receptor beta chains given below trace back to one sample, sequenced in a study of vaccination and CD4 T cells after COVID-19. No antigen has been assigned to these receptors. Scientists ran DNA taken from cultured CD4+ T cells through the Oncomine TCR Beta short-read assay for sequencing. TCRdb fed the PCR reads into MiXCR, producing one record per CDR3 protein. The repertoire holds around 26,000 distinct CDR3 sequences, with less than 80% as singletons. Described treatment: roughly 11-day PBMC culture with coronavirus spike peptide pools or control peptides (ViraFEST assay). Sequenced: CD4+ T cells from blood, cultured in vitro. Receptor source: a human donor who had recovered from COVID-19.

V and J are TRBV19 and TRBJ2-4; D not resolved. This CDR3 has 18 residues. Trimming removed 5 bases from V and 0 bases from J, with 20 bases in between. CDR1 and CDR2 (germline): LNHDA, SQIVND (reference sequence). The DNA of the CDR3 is TGTGCCAGTAGTTCTACGGACCACTGGGCCCTAGCCAAAAACATTCAGTACTTC. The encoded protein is CASSSTDHWALAKNIQYF.

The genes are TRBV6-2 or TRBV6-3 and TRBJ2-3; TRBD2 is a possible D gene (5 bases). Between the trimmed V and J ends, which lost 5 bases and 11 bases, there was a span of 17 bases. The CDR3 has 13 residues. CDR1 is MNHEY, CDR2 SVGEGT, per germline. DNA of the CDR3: TGTGCCAGCAGTAACCCCGGGAAGGCCCTGCAGTATTTT. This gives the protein CASSNPGKALQYF.

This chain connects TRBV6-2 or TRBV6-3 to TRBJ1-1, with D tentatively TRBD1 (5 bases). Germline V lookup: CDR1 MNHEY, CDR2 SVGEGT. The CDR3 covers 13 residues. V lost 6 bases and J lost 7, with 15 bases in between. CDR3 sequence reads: CASSRGGDVEAFF. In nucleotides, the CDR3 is TGTGCCAGCAGCCGGGGAGGGGATGTTGAAGCTTTCTTT.

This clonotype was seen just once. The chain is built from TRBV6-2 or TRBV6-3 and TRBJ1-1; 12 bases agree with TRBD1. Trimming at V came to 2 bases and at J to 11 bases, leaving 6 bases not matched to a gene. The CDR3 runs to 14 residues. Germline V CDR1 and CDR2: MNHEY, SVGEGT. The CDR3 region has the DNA TGTGCCAGCAGTTACACAGGGACAGGGGGCTCGGCTTTCTTT. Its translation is CASSYTGTGGSAFF.

Written as DNA, the CDR3 is TGTGCCAGCAGTACGCAACAGGGGTGGACTGAAGCTTTCTTT. Encoded protein: CASSTQQGWTEAFF. J is TRBJ1-1 and V is TRBV6-2 or TRBV6-3; TRBD1 matches 7 bases. Germline CDR1 reads MNHEY; CDR2 reads SVGEGT. The CDR3 contains 14 residues. Trimming removed 5 bases from V and 5 bases from J; junction bases left unmatched: 8.

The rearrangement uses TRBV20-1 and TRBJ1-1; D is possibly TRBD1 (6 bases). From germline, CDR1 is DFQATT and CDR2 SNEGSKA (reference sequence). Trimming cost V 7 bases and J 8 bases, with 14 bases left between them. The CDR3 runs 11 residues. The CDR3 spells CSEGGSLEAFF. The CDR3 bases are TGCAGTGAAGGGGGGTCCCTGGAAGCTTTCTTT.

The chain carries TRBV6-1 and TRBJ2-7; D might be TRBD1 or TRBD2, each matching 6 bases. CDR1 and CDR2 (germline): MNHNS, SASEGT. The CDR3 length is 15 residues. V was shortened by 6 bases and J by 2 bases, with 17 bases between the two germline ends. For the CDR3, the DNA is TGTGCCAGCAGACCCAGGGGCGGGGCTACCTACGAGCAGTACTTC. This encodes CASRPRGGATYEQYF.

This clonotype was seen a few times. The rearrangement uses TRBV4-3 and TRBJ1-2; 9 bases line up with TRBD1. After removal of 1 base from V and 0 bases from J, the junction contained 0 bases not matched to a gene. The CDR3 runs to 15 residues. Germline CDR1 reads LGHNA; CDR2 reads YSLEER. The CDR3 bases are TGCGCCAGCAGCCAAGGGACAGGGGCTAACTATGGCTACACCTTC. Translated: CASSQGTGANYGYTF.

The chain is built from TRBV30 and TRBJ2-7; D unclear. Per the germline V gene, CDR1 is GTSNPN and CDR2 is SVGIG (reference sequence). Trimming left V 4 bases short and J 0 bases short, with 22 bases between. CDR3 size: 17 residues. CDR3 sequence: CAWTRPTRRSGSYEQYF. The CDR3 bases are TGTGCCTGGACACGCCCCACCCGCCGCTCTGGCTCCTACGAGCAGTACTTC.